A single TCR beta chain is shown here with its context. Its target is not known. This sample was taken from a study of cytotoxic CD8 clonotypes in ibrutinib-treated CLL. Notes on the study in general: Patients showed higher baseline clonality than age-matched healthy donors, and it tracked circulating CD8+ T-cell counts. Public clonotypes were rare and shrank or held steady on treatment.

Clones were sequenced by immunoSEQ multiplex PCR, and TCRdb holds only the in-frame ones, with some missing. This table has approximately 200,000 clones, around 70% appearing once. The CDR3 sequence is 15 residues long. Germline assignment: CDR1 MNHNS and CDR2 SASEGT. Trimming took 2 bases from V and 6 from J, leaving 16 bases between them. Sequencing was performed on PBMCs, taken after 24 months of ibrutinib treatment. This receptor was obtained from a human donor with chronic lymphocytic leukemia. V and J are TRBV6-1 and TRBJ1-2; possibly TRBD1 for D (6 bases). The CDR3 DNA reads TGTGCCAGCAGTGAAACGGTCCGAGGGGGAAATGGCTACACCTTC. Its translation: CASSETVRGGNGYTF.